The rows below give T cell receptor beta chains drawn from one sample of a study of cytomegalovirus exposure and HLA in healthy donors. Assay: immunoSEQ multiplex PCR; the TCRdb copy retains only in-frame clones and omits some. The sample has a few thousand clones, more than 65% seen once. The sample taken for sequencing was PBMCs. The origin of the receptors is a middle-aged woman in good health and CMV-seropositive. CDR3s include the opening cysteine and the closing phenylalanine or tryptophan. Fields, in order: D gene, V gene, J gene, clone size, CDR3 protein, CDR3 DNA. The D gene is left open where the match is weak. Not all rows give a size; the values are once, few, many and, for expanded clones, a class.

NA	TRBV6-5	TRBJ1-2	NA	CASSYSHRSNYGYTF	TGTGCCAGCAGTTATTCCCACAGGTCTAACTATGGCTACACCTTC
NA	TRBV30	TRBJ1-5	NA	CAWSVRGGQPQHF	TGTGCCTGGAGTGTACGAGGGGGACAGCCCCAGCATTTT
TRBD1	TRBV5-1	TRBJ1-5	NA	CASSQTGGGNQPQHF	TGCGCCAGCAGCCAGACAGGGGGCGGCAATCAGCCCCAGCATTTT
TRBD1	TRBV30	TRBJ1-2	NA	CAWSVLGTGGNYGYTF	TGTGCCTGGAGTGTACTAGGGACAGGGGGAAACTATGGCTACACCTTC
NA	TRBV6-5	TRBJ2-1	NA	CASSYSGTPYNEQFF	TGTGCCAGCAGTTACTCTGGCACACCCTACAATGAGCAGTTCTTC
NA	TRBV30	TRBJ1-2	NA	CAWRNTGESYGYTF	TGTGCCTGGAGGAATACAGGTGAAAGCTATGGCTACACCTTC
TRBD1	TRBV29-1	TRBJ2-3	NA	CSDSGQGSTDTQYF	TGCAGCGACTCGGGACAGGGAAGCACAGATACGCAGTATTTT
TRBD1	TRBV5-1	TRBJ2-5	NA	CASSDDREETQYF	TGCGCCAGCAGCGACGACAGGGAGGAGACCCAGTACTTC
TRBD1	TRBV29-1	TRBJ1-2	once	CSVFRDRGGGYTF	TGCAGCGTCTTTCGGGACAGGGGGGGTGGCTACACCTTC
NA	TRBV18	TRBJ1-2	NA	CASSSPPNYGYTF	TGTGCCAGCTCCTCCCCCCCTAACTATGGCTACACCTTC
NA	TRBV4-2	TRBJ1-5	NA	CASSQEGGGLLIGQPQHF	TGTGCCAGCAGCCAAGAGGGGGGGGGCCTCCTTATAGGGCAGCCCCAGCATTTT
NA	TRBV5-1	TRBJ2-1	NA	CASSLVTSYNEQFF	TGCGCCAGCAGCTTGGTCACTTCCTACAATGAGCAGTTCTTC
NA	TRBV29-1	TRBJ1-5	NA	CSVARSHSNQPQHF	TGCAGCGTTGCGAGGAGCCATAGCAATCAGCCCCAGCATTTT
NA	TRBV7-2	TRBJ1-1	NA	CASSSLERVVNTEAFF	TGTGCCAGCAGCTCGTTGGAGAGGGTGGTGAACACTGAAGCTTTCTTT
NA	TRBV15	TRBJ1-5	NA	CATSRLSRGQPQHF	TGTGCCACCAGCAGACTGTCGCGGGGACAGCCCCAGCATTTT
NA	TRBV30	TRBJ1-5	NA	CAWSIQGSNQPQHF	TGTGCCTGGAGTATTCAGGGGAGCAATCAGCCCCAGCATTTT
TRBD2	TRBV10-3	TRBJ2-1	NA	CATRLAGGDEQFF	TGTGCCACCAGACTAGCGGGAGGGGATGAGCAGTTCTTC
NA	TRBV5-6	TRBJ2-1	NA	CASSLAQQELYNEQFF	TGTGCCAGCAGCTTGGCCCAACAGGAACTCTACAATGAGCAGTTCTTC
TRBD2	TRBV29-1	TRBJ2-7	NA	CSSRIAGEYEQYF	TGCAGCTCGAGGATAGCGGGAGAATACGAGCAGTACTTC
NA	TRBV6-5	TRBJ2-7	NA	CASSYRYPGYEQYF	TGTGCCAGCAGTTATCGGTACCCAGGGTACGAGCAGTACTTC
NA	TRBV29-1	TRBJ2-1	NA	CSVDRSSYNEQFF	TGCAGCGTTGACCGGAGCTCCTACAATGAGCAGTTCTTC
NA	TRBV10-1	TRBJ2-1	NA	CASSAYRVSYNEQFF	TGCGCCAGCAGTGCATACAGGGTCTCCTACAATGAGCAGTTCTTC
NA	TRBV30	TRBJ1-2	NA	CAWSTPEYRYGYTF	TGTGCCTGGAGTACCCCGGAGTATAGATATGGCTACACCTTC
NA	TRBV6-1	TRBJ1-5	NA	CASTVRDNQPQHF	TGTGCCAGCACGGTCAGGGACAATCAGCCCCAGCATTTT
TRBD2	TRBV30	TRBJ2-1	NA	CAAVTSSGGEQFF	TGTGCCGCGGTGACTAGTAGCGGGGGCGAGCAGTTCTTC
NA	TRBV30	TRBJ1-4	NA	CAWSPRGKNEKLFF	TGTGCCTGGAGCCCACGGGGAAAAAACGAAAAACTGTTTTTT
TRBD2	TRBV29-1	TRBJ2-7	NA	CSVLRSGREDEQYF	TGCAGCGTTTTGAGGAGCGGGAGGGAAGACGAGCAGTACTTC
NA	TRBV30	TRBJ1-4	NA	CAWREGWGEKLFF	TGTGCCTGGAGGGAGGGCTGGGGAGAAAAACTGTTTTTT
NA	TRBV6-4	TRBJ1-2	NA	CASRGNRAYGYTF	TGTGCCAGCAGGGGGAACAGGGCCTATGGCTACACCTTC
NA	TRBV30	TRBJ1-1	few	CAWSVTLAEAFF	TGTGCCTGGAGTGTGACACTTGCTGAAGCTTTCTTT
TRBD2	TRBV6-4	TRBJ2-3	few	CASSDLAGTSTDTQYF	TGTGCCAGCAGTGACCTAGCGGGAACGAGCACAGATACGCAGTATTTT
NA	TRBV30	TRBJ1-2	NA	CAWSMPNNGYTF	TGTGCCTGGAGTATGCCTAATAATGGCTACACCTTC
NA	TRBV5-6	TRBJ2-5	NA	CASSLTSLYQETQYF	TGTGCCAGCAGCTTGACTAGCCTGTACCAAGAGACCCAGTACTTC
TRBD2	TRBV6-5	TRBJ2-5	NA	CASSYSLARVSETQYF	TGTGCCAGCAGTTACTCACTAGCGAGGGTTTCGGAGACCCAGTACTTC
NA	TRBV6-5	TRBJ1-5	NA	CASSLGRGRQPQHF	TGTGCCAGCAGTTTGGGCAGGGGAAGACAGCCCCAGCATTTT
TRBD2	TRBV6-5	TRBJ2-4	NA	CASSRGLAGSIQYF	TGTGCCAGCAGTCGGGGACTAGCAGGGAGTATTCAGTACTTC
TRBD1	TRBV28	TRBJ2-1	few	CASRRGQSYNEQFF	TGTGCCAGCAGAAGGGGACAGAGTTACAATGAGCAGTTCTTC
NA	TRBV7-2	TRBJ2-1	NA	CASSPDRIKGQFF	TGTGCCAGCAGCCCCGACAGGATTAAGGGGCAGTTCTTC
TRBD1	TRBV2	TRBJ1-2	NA	CASGGQGPTF	TGTGCCAGTGGGGGACAGGGACCTACCTTC
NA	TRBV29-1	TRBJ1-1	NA	CSVERGRGSAFF	TGCAGCGTTGAGAGAGGGAGGGGCTCAGCTTTCTTT
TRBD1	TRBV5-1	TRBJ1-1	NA	CASSRDSPMNTEAFF	TGCGCCAGCAGCCGGGACAGCCCCATGAACACTGAAGCTTTCTTT
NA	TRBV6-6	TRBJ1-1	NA	CASTTGFTEAFF	TGTGCCAGCACCACAGGGTTCACTGAAGCTTTCTTT
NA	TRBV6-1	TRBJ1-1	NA	CASNQGNTEAFF	TGTGCCAGCAATCAGGGGAACACTGAAGCTTTCTTT
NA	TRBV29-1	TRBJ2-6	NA	CSVDVVGANVLTF	TGCAGCGTTGATGTCGTAGGGGCCAACGTCCTGACTTTC
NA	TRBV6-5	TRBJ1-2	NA	CASSPDSSYYGYTF	TGTGCCAGCAGCCCCGACAGCTCGTACTATGGCTACACCTTC
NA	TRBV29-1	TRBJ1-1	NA	CSVSPRLTVNTEAFF	TGCAGCGTTTCCCCCCGGTTGACAGTTAACACTGAAGCTTTCTTT
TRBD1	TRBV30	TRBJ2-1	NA	CAWSPMPGQLYNEQFF	TGTGCCTGGAGTCCGATGCCGGGACAGTTATACAATGAGCAGTTCTTC
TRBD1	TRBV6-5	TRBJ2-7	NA	CASSYSPRQGYYEQYF	TGTGCCAGCAGTTACTCGCCGAGACAGGGATACTACGAGCAGTACTTC
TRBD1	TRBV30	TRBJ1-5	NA	CAWSRGHQPQHF	TGTGCCTGGAGTAGGGGGCATCAGCCCCAGCATTTT
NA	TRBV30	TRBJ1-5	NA	CAWSSTAGPQHF	TGTGCCTGGAGTTCGACAGCCGGCCCCCAGCATTTT
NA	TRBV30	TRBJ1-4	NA	CAWSVRLGTSSSEKLFF	TGTGCCTGGAGTGTACGACTCGGGACAAGCTCCAGTGAAAAACTGTTTTTT
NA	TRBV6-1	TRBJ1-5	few	CASSEMGGQPQHF	TGTGCCAGCAGTGAAATGGGAGGACAGCCCCAGCATTTT
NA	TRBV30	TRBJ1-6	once	CAWSVQGGGSPLHF	TGTGCCTGGAGTGTACAAGGGGGTGGTTCACCCCTCCACTTT
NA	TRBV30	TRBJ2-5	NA	CAWRNGETQYF	TGTGCCTGGAGGAACGGGGAGACCCAGTACTTC
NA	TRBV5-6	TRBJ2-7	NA	CASSTHSGDYEQYF	TGTGCCAGCAGTACACATTCTGGAGACTACGAGCAGTACTTC
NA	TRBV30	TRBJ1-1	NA	CAWSLRVENTEAFF	TGTGCCTGGAGTCTCAGGGTAGAGAACACTGAAGCTTTCTTT
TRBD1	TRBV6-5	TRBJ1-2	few	CASSLRDSYGYTF	TGTGCCAGCAGCCTGCGGGACAGTTATGGCTACACCTTC
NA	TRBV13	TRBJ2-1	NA	CASSLESSSYNEQFF	TGTGCCAGCAGCTTAGAGTCGAGCTCCTACAATGAGCAGTTCTTC
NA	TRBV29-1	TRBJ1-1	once	CSAGEGRGAFF	TGCAGCGCTGGGGAGGGAAGGGGAGCTTTCTTT